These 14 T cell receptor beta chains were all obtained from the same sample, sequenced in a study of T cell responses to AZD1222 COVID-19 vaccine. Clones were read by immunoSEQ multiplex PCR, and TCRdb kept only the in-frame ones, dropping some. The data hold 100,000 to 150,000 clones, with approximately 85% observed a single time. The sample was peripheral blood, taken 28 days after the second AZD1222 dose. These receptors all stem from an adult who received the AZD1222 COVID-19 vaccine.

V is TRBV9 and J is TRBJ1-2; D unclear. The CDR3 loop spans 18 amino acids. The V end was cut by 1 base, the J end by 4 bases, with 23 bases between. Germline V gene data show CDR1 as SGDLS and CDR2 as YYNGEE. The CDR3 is CASSVLASLQAPRYGYTF. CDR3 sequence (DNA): TGTGCCAGCAGCGTATTGGCCTCTCTTCAGGCCCCACGCTATGGCTACACCTTC. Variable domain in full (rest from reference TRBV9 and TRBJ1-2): DSGVTQTPKHLITATGQRVTLRCSPRSGDLSVYWYQQSLDQGLQFLIQYYNGEERAKGNILERFSAQQFPDLHSELNLSSLELGDSALYFCASSVLASLQAPRYGYTFGSGTRLTVV.

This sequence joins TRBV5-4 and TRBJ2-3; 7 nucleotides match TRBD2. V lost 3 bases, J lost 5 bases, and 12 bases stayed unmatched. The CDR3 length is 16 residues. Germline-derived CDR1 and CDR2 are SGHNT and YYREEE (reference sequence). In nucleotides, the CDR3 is TGTGCCAGCAGCTCTGTCTGGCGGGGGAGACAAGATACGCAGTATTTT. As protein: CASSSVWRGRQDTQYF.

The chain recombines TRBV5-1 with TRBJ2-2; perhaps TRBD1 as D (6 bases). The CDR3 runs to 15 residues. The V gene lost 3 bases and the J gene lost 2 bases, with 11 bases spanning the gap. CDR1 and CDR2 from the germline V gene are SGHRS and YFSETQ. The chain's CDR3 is CASSWHRANTGELFF. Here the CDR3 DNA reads TGCGCCAGCAGCTGGCACAGGGCAAACACCGGGGAGCTGTTTTTT.

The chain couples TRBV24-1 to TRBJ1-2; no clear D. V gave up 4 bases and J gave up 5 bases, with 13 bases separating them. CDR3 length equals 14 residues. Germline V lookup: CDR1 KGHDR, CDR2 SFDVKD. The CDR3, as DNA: TGTGCCACCAGTGAGTTCAACACCGGTTATGGCTACACCTTC. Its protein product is CATSEFNTGYGYTF.

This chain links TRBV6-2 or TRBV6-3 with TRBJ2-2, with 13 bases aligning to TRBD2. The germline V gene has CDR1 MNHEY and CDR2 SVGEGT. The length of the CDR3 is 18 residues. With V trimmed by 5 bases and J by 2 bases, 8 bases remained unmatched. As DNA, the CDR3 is TGTGCCAGCAGTACCGCGGGACTAGCGGGGACTAACACCGGGGAGCTGTTTTTT. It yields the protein CASSTAGLAGTNTGELFF.

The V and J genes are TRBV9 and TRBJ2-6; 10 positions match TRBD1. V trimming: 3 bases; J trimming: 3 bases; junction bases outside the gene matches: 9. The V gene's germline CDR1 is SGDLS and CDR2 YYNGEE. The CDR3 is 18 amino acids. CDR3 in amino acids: CASSGTGGTALGANVLTF. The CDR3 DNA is TGTGCCAGCAGCGGGACAGGGGGAACCGCTCTTGGGGCCAACGTCCTGACTTTC. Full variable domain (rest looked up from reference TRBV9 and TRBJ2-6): DSGVTQTPKHLITATGQRVTLRCSPRSGDLSVYWYQQSLDQGLQFLIQYYNGEERAKGNILERFSAQQFPDLHSELNLSSLELGDSALYFCASSGTGGTALGANVLTFGAGSRLTVL.

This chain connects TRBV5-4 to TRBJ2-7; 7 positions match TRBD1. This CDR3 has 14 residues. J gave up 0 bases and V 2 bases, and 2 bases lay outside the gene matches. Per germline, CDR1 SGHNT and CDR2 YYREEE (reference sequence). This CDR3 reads CASSFNRGSYEQYF. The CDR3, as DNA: TGTGCCAGCAGCTTTAACAGGGGCTCCTACGAGCAGTACTTC.

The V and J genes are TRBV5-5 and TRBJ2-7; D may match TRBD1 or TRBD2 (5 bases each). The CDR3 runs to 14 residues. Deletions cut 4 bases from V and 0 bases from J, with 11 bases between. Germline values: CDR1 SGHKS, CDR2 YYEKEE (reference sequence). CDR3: CASSRDGTSYEQYF. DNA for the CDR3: TGTGCCAGCAGCAGGGACGGCACCTCCTACGAGCAGTACTTC.

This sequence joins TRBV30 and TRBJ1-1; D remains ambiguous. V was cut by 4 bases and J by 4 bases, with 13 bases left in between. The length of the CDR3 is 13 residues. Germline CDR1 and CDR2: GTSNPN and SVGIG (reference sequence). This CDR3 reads CAWTEKVSTEAFF. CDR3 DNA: TGTGCCTGGACAGAGAAGGTTAGCACTGAAGCTTTCTTT.

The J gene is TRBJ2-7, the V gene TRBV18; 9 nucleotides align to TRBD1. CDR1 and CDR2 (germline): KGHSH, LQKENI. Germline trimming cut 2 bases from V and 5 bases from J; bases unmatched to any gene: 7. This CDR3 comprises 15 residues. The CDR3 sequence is CASSPAGQGGHEQYF. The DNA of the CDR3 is TGTGCCAGCTCACCAGCGGGACAGGGAGGCCACGAGCAGTACTTC.

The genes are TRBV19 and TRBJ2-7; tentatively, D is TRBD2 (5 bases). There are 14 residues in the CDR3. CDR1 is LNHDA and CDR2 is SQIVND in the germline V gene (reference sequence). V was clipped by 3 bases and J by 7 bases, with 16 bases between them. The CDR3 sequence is CASSISGFAKEQYF. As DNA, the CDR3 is TGTGCCAGTAGTATTTCGGGGTTCGCGAAAGAGCAGTACTTC.

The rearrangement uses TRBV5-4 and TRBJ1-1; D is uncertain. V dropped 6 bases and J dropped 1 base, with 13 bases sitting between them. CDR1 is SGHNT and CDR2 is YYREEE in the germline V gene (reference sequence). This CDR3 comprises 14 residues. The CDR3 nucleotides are TGTGCCAGCACCCGCCCGGACGGGAACACTGAAGCTTTCTTT. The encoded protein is CASTRPDGNTEAFF.

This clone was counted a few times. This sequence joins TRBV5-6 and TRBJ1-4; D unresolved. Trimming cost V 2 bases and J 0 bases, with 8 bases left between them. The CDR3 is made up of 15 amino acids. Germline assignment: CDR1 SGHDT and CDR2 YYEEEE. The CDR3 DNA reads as TGTGCCAGCAGCTTAGGGATCACAACTAATGAAAAACTGTTTTTT. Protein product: CASSLGITTNEKLFF.

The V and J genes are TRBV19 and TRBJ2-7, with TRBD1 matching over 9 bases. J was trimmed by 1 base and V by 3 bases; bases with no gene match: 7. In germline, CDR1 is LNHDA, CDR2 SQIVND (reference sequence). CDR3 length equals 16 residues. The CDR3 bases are TGTGCCAGTAGTATTACCCTGGGACAGGGTTCCTACGAGCAGTACTTC. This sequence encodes CASSITLGQGSYEQYF.